This is a list of T cell receptor beta chains from one sample in a study of T cell responses to AZD1222 COVID-19 vaccine. The method was immunoSEQ multiplex PCR; TCRdb's version includes in-frame clones alone and lacks a portion of them. The sample has around 91,000 clones; 70% to 90% are singletons. Sequencing used peripheral blood, obtained on day 0 of AZD1222 vaccination. The receptors originated from an adult in good health. The CDR3 runs from the conserved cysteine through the conserved F or W. Fields, in order: D gene, J gene, V gene, clone size, CDR3 DNA, CDR3 protein. The D gene is left open where the match is weak. Expanded clones are given a class, and other clones once, few, many or no size at all.

NA | TRBJ2-4 | TRBV7-9 | NA | TGTGCCAGCAGCTTAGTTCTGAACATTCAGTACTTC | CASSLVLNIQYF
NA | TRBJ2-7 | TRBV10-3 | NA | TGTGCCATCAGTGGGAATTCCTACGAGCAGTACTTC | CAISGNSYEQYF
NA | TRBJ2-7 | TRBV27 | NA | TGTGCCAGCAGTTTACCCAATTACGAGCAGTACTTC | CASSLPNYEQYF
TRBD1 | TRBJ1-1 | TRBV15 | NA | TGTGCCACCAGCAGGTTTCTAAATAACAGGGGGAACACTGAAGCTTTCTTT | CATSRFLNNRGNTEAFF
NA | TRBJ2-1 | TRBV11-2 | NA | TGTGCCAGCAGCTCATCACTACAAGGAGGCCACAATGAGCAGTTCTTC | CASSSSLQGGHNEQFF
TRBD1 | TRBJ1-4 | TRBV19 | NA | TGTGCCAGTAGATACGACAGGGCAACTAATGAAAAACTGTTTTTT | CASRYDRATNEKLFF
NA | TRBJ1-2 | TRBV25-1 | NA | TGTGCCAGCAGTGACAGCTCGAACTATGGCTACACCTTC | CASSDSSNYGYTF
NA | TRBJ2-5 | TRBV7-9 | NA | TGTGCCAGCAGCTTACGGGCAGGGCGAGAGACCCAGTACTTC | CASSLRAGRETQYF
NA | TRBJ2-7 | TRBV7-7 | NA | TGTGCCAGCAGCTTAGGTCAGCCTGGGGCCTACGAGCAGTACTTC | CASSLGQPGAYEQYF
NA | TRBJ1-1 | TRBV2 | NA | TGTGCGGTGAACACTGAAGCTTTCTTT | CAVNTEAFF
TRBD1 | TRBJ1-2 | TRBV19 | NA | TGTGCCAGTAGTACGACAGGGGGCGATGGCTACACCTTC | CASSTTGGDGYTF
NA | TRBJ2-2 | TRBV10-2 | once | TGCGCCAGCTTGCGCACCGGGGAGCTGTTTTTT | CASLRTGELFF
NA | TRBJ1-3 | TRBV19 | NA | TGTGCCAGTAGTACCTTGGGGAACACCATATATTTT | CASSTLGNTIYF
NA | TRBJ2-1 | TRBV19 | once | TGTGCCAGTTCCCCGGGACTCCTAATTTACAATGAGCAGTTCTTC | CASSPGLLIYNEQFF
TRBD1 | TRBJ2-7 | TRBV5-1 | NA | TGCGCCAGCAGCGTAAGACAGGGGGGCGGGGAGCAGTACTTC | CASSVRQGGGEQYF
NA | TRBJ1-6 | TRBV27 | NA | TGTGCCAGCAGTGGGGAGGCGCGTTCACCCCTCCACTTT | CASSGEARSPLHF
NA | TRBJ1-2 | TRBV6-2/TRBV6-3 | NA | TGTGCCAGCAGTACCATGGGAGGCCATCATAACTATGGCTACACCTTC | CASSTMGGHHNYGYTF
TRBD1 | TRBJ1-4 | TRBV28 | NA | TGTGCCAGCAGCCAGGCCGACAGGGGGATAGAAAAACTGTTTTTT | CASSQADRGIEKLFF
TRBD1 | TRBJ1-3 | TRBV5-4 | NA | TGTGCCAGCAGAGCCGAGGGGGACAGGCTCTCTGGAAACACCATATATTTT | CASRAEGDRLSGNTIYF
NA | TRBJ1-3 | TRBV6-1 | few | TGTGCCAGCAGTGAAGCGACCGCGCGGGCTGGAAACACCATATATTTT | CASSEATARAGNTIYF
NA | TRBJ2-7 | TRBV19 | NA | TGTGCCAGTGGGTGGGGACTCCCTGAGAGCGAGCAGTACTTC | CASGWGLPESEQYF
TRBD1 | TRBJ1-2 | TRBV7-2 | once | TGTGCCAGCAGCCCCCGCCGGGACAGCTATGGCTACACCTTC | CASSPRRDSYGYTF
NA | TRBJ1-1 | TRBV2 | NA | TGTGCCAGCATCCGAGAGATTGAAGCTTTCTTT | CASIREIEAFF
TRBD2 | TRBJ2-1 | TRBV15 | NA | TGTGCCACCAGCACCCGTAGCGGGAGATTTCCCCTTTACAATGAGCAGTTCTTC | CATSTRSGRFPLYNEQFF
NA | TRBJ1-5 | TRBV19 | NA | TGTGCCAGTGGCGCACCTAATCAGCCCCAGCATTTT | CASGAPNQPQHF
NA | TRBJ1-3 | TRBV5-8 | NA | TGTGCCAGCAGCTTTGGTGTCTTTGGAAACACCATATATTTT | CASSFGVFGNTIYF
TRBD1 | TRBJ1-1 | TRBV11-2 | NA | TGTGCCAGCAGCTCCGACAGGGCCACTGAAGCTTTCTTT | CASSSDRATEAFF
NA | TRBJ1-1 | TRBV7-9 | NA | TGTGCCAGCAGCTTAGCGGAAGGGGCCGGCACTGAAGCTTTCTTT | CASSLAEGAGTEAFF
NA | TRBJ2-1 | TRBV5-1 | NA | TGCGCCAGCAGCTTGGGGGCGAGCAATGAGCAGTTCTTC | CASSLGASNEQFF
NA | TRBJ1-3 | TRBV11-2 | NA | TGTGCCAGCAGCCGAGCCCCGGGAACCATATATTTT | CASSRAPGTIYF
NA | TRBJ2-1 | TRBV6-4 | NA | TGTGCCAGCAGGAGCAGCTACAATGAGCAGTTCTTC | CASRSSYNEQFF
NA | TRBJ2-7 | TRBV7-2 | NA | TGTGCCAGCAAAGAGACAGGGAGGCACGAGCAGTACTTC | CASKETGRHEQYF
NA | TRBJ2-2 | TRBV19 | NA | TGTGCCAGTATTTCCGACTGGACCGGGGAGCTGTTTTTT | CASISDWTGELFF
NA | TRBJ2-5 | TRBV5-1 | once | TGCGCCAGCAGCTTGGATTGGCGGGGAAAGTACTTC | CASSLDWRGKYF
NA | TRBJ2-5 | TRBV5-1 | NA | TGCGCCAGCAGCTTGAAGGGATCTCGAGAGACCCAGTACTTC | CASSLKGSRETQYF
NA | TRBJ1-2 | TRBV5-6 | NA | TGTGCCAGCAGCTTTCCTTTTTCGGGGTATGGCTACACCTTC | CASSFPFSGYGYTF
TRBD1 | TRBJ1-3 | TRBV5-6 | NA | TGTGCCAGCAGCCGGACAGGGGGAGGGTCTGGAAACACCATATATTTT | CASSRTGGGSGNTIYF
TRBD1 | TRBJ1-2 | TRBV3-1/TRBV3-2 | NA | TGTGCCAGCAGCCAAAGGGCAGGGGGTAGTGGCTACACCTTC | CASSQRAGGSGYTF
NA | TRBJ1-1 | TRBV5-1 | NA | TGCGCCAGCAGTGGCACTATGAACACTGAAGCTTTCTTT | CASSGTMNTEAFF
TRBD1 | TRBJ2-6 | TRBV18 | NA | TGTGCCAGCTCACGGAGGGACAGGGAAACGAGAGGGGCCAACGTCCTGACTTTC | CASSRRDRETRGANVLTF
NA | TRBJ2-7 | TRBV10-3 | NA | TGTGCCATCAGGGACACAGGGGGTCATAGCGGGAGCTCCTACGAGCAGTACTTC | CAIRDTGGHSGSSYEQYF
TRBD2 | TRBJ2-1 | TRBV14 | NA | TGTGCCAGCAGCCTCGACGGGGGGACCTACAATGAGCAGTTCTTC | CASSLDGGTYNEQFF